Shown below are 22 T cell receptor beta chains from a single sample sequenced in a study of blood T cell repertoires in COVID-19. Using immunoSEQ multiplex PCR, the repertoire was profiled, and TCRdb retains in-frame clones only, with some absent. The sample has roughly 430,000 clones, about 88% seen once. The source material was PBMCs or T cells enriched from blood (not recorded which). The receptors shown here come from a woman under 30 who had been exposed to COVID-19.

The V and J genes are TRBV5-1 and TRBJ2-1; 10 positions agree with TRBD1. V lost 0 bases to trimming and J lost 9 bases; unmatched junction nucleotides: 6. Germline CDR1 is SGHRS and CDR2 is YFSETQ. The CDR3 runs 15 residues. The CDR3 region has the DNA TGCGCCAGCAGCTTGGCCGCGGACAGGGGGGCTGAGCAGTTCTTC. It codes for CASSLAADRGAEQFF. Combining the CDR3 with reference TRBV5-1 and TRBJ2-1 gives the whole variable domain KAGVTQTPRYLIKTRGQQVTLSCSPISGHRSVSWYQQTPGQGLQFLFEYFSETQRNKGNFPGRFSGRQFSNSRSEMNVSTLELGDSALYLCASSLAADRGAEQFFGPGTRLTVL.

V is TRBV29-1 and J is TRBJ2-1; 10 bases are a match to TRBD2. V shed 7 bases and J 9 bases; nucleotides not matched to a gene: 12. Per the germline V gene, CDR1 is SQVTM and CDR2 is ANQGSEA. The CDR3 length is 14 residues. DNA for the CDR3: TGCAGCGCAGCCGGAGCGGGAGGGCCTAGTGAGCAGTTCTTC. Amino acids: CSAAGAGGPSEQFF.

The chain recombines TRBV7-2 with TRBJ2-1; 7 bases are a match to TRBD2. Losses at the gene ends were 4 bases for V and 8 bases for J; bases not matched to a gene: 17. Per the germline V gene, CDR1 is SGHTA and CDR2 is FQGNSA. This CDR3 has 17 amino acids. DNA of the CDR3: TGTGCCAGCAGCTCGGGGTTTCGAAGCGGGGCCCTGGATGAGCAGTTCTTC. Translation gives CASSSGFRSGALDEQFF.

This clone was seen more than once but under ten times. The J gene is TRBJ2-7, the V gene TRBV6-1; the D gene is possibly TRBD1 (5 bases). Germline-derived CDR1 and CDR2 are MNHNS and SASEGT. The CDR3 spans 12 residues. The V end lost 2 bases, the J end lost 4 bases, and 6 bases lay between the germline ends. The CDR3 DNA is TGTGCCAGCAGTGAACAGGGTTACGAGCAGTACTTC. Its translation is CASSEQGYEQYF.

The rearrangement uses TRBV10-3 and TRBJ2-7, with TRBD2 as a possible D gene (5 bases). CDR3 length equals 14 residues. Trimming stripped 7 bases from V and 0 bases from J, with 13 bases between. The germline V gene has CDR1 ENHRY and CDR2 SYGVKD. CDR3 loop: CAIKGDFFSYEQYF. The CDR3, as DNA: TGTGCCATCAAGGGAGATTTTTTCTCCTACGAGCAGTACTTC.

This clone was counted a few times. The CDR3 DNA reads TGTGCCAGCAGCCTCAGGGATACTGAAGCTTTCTTT. This encodes CASSLRDTEAFF. The chain employs TRBV5-4 and TRBJ1-1; TRBD1 might be the D (5 bases). V was clipped by 4 bases and J by 5 bases, with 9 bases between them. This CDR3 spans 12 amino acids. The germline CDR1 and CDR2 sequences are SGHNT and YYREEE (reference sequence).

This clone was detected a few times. CDR3 nucleotide sequence: TGTGCCAGCAGTTTCTCGGGAGGGGAGTCTGGAAACACCATATATTTT. As protein: CASSFSGGESGNTIYF. The rearrangement links TRBV11-3 to TRBJ1-3, with D possibly matching TRBD1 (5 bases). This CDR3 is 16 amino acids long. The V end lost 6 bases, the J end lost 1 base, and 16 bases lay between the germline ends. The germline V gene has CDR1 SGHNT and CDR2 YENEEA.

CDR3 coding DNA: TGTGCCAGCACCACAGGGGAAATGGTGAGGAATGAGCAGTTCTTC. Translated: CASTTGEMVRNEQFF. The chain has TRBV28 and TRBJ2-1; 7 bases match TRBD1. This CDR3 contains 15 residues. The germline CDR1 and CDR2 sequences are MDHEN and SYDVKM. J was trimmed by 7 bases and V by 7 bases; bases with no gene match: 13. Full variable domain (rest looked up from reference TRBV28 and TRBJ2-1): DVKVTQSSRYLVKRTGEKVFLECVQDMDHENMFWYRQDPGLGLRLIYFSYDVKMKEKGDIPEGYSVSREKKERFSLILESASTNQTSMYLCASTTGEMVRNEQFFGPGTRLTVL.

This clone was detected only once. CDR3 loop: CASSPKNSYLRDTDTQYF. In DNA form, the CDR3 reads TGTGCCAGCAGTCCAAAAAACAGCTACCTGAGGGACACAGATACGCAGTATTTT. The gene calls are TRBV25-1 and TRBJ2-3, with a tentative D call TRBD2 (5 bases). This CDR3 has 18 amino acids. Germline V gene data show CDR1 as MGHDK and CDR2 as SYGVNS. Trimming shortened V by 5 bases and J by 2 bases, and 23 bases separated the two germline ends.

CDR3 region: CASSLGPTNEQFF. The CDR3 DNA follows: TGCGCCAGCAGCTTGGGTCCTACCAATGAGCAGTTCTTC. This chain uses TRBV5-1 with TRBJ2-1; D unresolved. V lost 0 bases, J lost 6 bases, and 7 bases lay in between. This CDR3 is 13 amino acids long. Germline-derived CDR1 and CDR2 are SGHRS and YFSETQ.

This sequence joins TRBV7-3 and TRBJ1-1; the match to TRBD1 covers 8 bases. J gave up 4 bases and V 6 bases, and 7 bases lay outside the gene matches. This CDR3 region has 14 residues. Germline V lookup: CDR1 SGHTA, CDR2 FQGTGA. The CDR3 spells CASSPQGAGTEAFF. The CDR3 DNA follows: TGTGCCAGCAGTCCCCAGGGGGCCGGCACTGAAGCTTTCTTT.

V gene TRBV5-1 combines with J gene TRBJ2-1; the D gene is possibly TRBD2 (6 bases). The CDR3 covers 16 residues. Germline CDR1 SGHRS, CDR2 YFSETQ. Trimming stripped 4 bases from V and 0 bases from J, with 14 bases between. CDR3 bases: TGCGCCAGCAGCAACATGGGAGGAAGCTCCTACAATGAGCAGTTCTTC. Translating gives CASSNMGGSSYNEQFF.

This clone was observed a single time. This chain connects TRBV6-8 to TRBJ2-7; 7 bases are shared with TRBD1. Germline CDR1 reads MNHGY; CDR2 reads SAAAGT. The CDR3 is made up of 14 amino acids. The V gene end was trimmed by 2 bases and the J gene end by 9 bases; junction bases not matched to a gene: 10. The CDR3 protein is CASSYKTGLWGQYF. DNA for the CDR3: TGTGCCAGCAGTTACAAGACAGGGTTGTGGGGGCAGTACTTC.

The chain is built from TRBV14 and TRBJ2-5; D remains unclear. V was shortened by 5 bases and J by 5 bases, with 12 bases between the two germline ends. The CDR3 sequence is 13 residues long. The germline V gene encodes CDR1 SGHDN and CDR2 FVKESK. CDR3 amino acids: CASSSSLGETQYF. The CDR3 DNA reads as TGTGCCAGCAGCAGTAGCCTCGGGGAGACCCAGTACTTC.

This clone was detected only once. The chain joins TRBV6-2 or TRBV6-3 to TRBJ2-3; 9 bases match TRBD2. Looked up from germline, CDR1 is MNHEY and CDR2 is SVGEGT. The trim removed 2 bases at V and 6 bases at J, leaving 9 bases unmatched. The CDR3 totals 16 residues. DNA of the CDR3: TGTGCCAGCAGTTACGGCCTAGCGGGAATCGGGGATACGCAGTATTTT. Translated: CASSYGLAGIGDTQYF.

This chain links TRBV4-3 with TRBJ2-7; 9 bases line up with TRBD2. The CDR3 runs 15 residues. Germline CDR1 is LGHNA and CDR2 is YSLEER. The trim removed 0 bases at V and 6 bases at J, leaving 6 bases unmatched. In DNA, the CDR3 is TGCGCCAGCAGCCAAGAGCGGGGGGGCCCGGGCGAGCAGTACTTC. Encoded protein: CASSQERGGPGEQYF.

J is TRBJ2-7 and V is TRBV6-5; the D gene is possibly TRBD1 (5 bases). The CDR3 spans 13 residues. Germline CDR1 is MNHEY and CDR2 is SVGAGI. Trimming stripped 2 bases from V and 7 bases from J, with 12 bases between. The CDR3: CASSYGAGWEQYF. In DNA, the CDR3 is TGTGCCAGCAGTTACGGGGCTGGCTGGGAGCAGTACTTC.

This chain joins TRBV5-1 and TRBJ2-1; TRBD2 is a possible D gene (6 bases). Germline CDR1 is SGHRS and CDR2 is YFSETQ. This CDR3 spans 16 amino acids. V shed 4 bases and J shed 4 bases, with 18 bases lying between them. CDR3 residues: CASSTEGSGMYNEQFF. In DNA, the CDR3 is TGCGCCAGCAGCACCGAAGGTAGCGGAATGTACAATGAGCAGTTCTTC.

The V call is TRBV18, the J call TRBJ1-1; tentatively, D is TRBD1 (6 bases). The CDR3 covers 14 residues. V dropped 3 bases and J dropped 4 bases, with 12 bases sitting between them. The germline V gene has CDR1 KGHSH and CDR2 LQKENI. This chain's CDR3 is CASSPLEGGTEAFF. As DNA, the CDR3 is TGTGCCAGCTCACCCCTCGAAGGGGGCACTGAAGCTTTCTTT.

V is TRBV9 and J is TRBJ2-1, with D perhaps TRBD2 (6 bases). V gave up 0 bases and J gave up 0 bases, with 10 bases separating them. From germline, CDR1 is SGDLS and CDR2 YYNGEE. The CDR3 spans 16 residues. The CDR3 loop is CASSVEAGSSYNEQFF. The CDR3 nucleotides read TGTGCCAGCAGCGTAGAGGCGGGGAGCTCCTACAATGAGCAGTTCTTC.

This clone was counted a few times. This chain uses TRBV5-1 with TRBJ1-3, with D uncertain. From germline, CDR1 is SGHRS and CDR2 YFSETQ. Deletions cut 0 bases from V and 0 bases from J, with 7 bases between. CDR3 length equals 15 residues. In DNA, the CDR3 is TGCGCCAGCAGCTTGGGTCACTCCTCTGGAAACACCATATATTTT. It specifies CASSLGHSSGNTIYF.

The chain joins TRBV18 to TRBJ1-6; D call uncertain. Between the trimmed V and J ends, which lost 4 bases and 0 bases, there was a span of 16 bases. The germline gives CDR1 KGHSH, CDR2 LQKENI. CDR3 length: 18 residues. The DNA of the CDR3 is TGTGCCAGCTCACTTTTGGACTTTGGAAGCTCCTATAATTCACCCCTCCACTTT. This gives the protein CASSLLDFGSSYNSPLHF.